These 14 T cell receptor beta chains share one sample of origin, sequenced in a study of blood T cells in healthy people across ages. Combining a sample-barcoded 5' primer with a J-beta primer mix, a second PCR ran for roughly 7 to 12 cycles. TCRdb independently ran MiXCR on the 5' RACE reads; one entry per CDR3 protein. The data hold some 1,500,000 distinct CDR3 sequences, with roughly 43% observed a single time. Sequencing input: blood. The source is a woman between 18 and 29 years old in good health.

This clonotype was detected only once. The chain employs TRBV28 and TRBJ2-7; 7 nucleotides line up with TRBD1. V trimming: 11 bases; J trimming: 1 base; junction bases outside the gene matches: 8. Germline-derived CDR1 and CDR2 are MDHEN and SYDVKM. The CDR3 has 13 amino acids. The CDR3 DNA reads as TGTGCCGGCACCACAGGGGTGTCCTACGAGCAGTACTTC. Protein: CAGTTGVSYEQYF.

The chain links TRBV12-5 to TRBJ1-1, with D possibly being TRBD1 (5 bases). CDR1 and CDR2 from the germline V gene are LGHNT and FRNRAP. The CDR3 spans 12 residues. Trimming took off 3 bases at V and 7 bases at J, with 9 bases between the two ends. The CDR3 region has the DNA TGTGCTAGTGGTTTCGGGGGTCTTGAAGCTTTCTTT. Its protein is CASGFGGLEAFF. The whole variable domain, remainder taken from reference TRBV12-5 and TRBJ1-1, is DARVTQTPRHKVTEMGQEVTMRCQPILGHNTVFWYRQTMMQGLELLAYFRNRAPLDDSGMPKDRFSAEMPDATLATLKIQPSEPRDSAVYFCASGFGGLEAFFGQGTRLTVV.

The chain combines TRBV20-1 with TRBJ2-3; perhaps TRBD2 as D (6 bases). Germline values: CDR1 DFQATT, CDR2 SNEGSKA (reference sequence). Trimming took 6 bases from V and 9 from J, leaving 28 bases between them. The CDR3 extends over 16 amino acids. CDR3 DNA: TGCAGTGCCAAACCCCCCCGTGGGACTTCCATGTGGACGCAGTATTTT. Translation: CSAKPPRGTSMWTQYF.

This clonotype was observed a handful of times. At one end, the junction sequence differs from germline, possibly due to a read error. This chain links TRBV7-7 with TRBJ2-5; 8 bases fit TRBD2. CDR1 is SSHAT, CDR2 FNYEAQ, per germline (reference sequence). The CDR3 has 15 residues. CDR3 in DNA: TGTGCTAGCAGCCTCGGGGGGGCCAAGGAAGAGACCCAGTACTTC. The encoded protein is CASSLGGAKEETQYF.

This clonotype was detected once. This rearrangement joins TRBV10-3 to TRBJ2-1; D gene uncertain. The V and J ends lost 8 bases and 8 bases respectively, with 16 bases between them. Germline CDR1 and CDR2: ENHRY and SYGVKD. The CDR3 runs to 13 residues. The CDR3 is CAIAPVGQDEQFF. Here the CDR3 DNA reads TGTGCCATCGCGCCGGTGGGCCAGGATGAGCAGTTCTTC.

The chain links TRBV28 to TRBJ2-7, with a weak D call TRBD1 (5 bases). The ends were cut back, 5 bases at V and 5 bases at J, with 16 bases in the middle. Germline V gene lookup returns CDR1 MDHEN and CDR2 SYDVKM. The CDR3 loop spans 14 amino acids. Here the CDR3 reads CASSESDTTHEQYF. In DNA, the CDR3 is TGTGCCAGCAGTGAGTCGGACACGACCCACGAGCAGTACTTC.

This clonotype was seen repeatedly, ten times or more. The chain carries TRBV4-2 and TRBJ1-5; 9 bases map to TRBD1. Germline V gives CDR1 LGHNA, CDR2 YNFKEQ. Trimming removed 8 bases from V and 3 bases from J; junction bases left unmatched: 8. This CDR3 region has 15 residues. The chain's CDR3 is CASSRTGENNQPQHF. The DNA of the CDR3 is TGTGCCAGCTCCCGGACAGGGGAAAACAATCAGCCCCAGCATTTT.

The V and J genes are TRBV7-8 and TRBJ1-1; 10 bases match TRBD1. The germline CDR1 and CDR2 sequences are SGHVS and FQNEAQ. V dropped 8 bases and J dropped 0; count of bases not matched to a gene: 15. CDR3 size: 18 residues. This CDR3 reads CASGLNPRDRGLNTEAFF. The CDR3 DNA is TGTGCCAGCGGGCTTAATCCCCGGGACAGGGGACTGAACACTGAAGCTTTCTTT.

This chain connects TRBV7-2 to TRBJ1-2; weak D call: TRBD1 (6 bases). V gave up 0 bases and J gave up 3 bases, with 14 bases separating them. CDR3 length: 16 residues. Germline loops: CDR1 SGHTA, CDR2 FQGNSA. Written as DNA, the CDR3 is TGTGCCAGCAGCTTAGCTGTTTGGACAGCAGACTATGGCTACACCTTC. It translates to CASSLAVWTADYGYTF.

The chain joins TRBV13 to TRBJ1-2; no clear D. Germline CDR1 and CDR2: PRHDT and FYEKMQ (reference sequence). This CDR3 contains 14 residues. V was trimmed by 5 bases and J by 2 bases, leaving 12 bases between them. The CDR3 region is CASSQRVGNYGYTF. CDR3 sequence (DNA): TGTGCCAGCAGCCAAAGGGTGGGGAACTATGGCTACACCTTC.

This clonotype came up a few times. The chain is built from TRBV7-9 and TRBJ1-1; no firm D call. Germline CDR1 is SEHNR and CDR2 is FQNEAQ (reference sequence). This CDR3 region has 12 residues. V lost 3 bases and J 3 bases, leaving 5 bases between the germline ends. CDR3 nucleotide sequence: TGTGCCAGCAGCTTTTCTCACACTGAAGCTTTCTTT. This sequence encodes CASSFSHTEAFF.

This chain joins TRBV10-3 and TRBJ2-5; no clear D. The J call is uncertain, as TRBJ2-7 better fits the DNA end. This CDR3 comprises 12 residues. The germline V gene encodes CDR1 ENHRY and CDR2 SYGVKD. The CDR3 DNA follows: TGTGCCATCAGCGGGTTTCGGTACGAGCAGTACTTC. This gives the protein CAISGFRYEQYF.

On this clonotype itself: One junction end does not reproduce the germline sequence, and a read error may be involved. This chain joins TRBV15 and TRBJ1-1; D not resolved. CDR3 size: 15 residues. Germline V gene data show CDR1 as LNHNV and CDR2 as YYDKDF (reference sequence). The CDR3 bases are TGTACCACATCCCTGGGGAGGGCCCAGAACACTGAAGCTTTCTTT. Protein product: CTTSLGRAQNTEAFF.

This chain connects TRBV21-1 to TRBJ2-1; the DNA was not used to check the table's D call, TRBD1. TRBV21-1 counts as a pseudogene. The CDR3 consists of 13 residues. The CDR3 loop reads CARGGTFGETQFF. CDR3 nucleotides: TGTGCCAGAGGGGGGACGTTCGGGGAGACCCAGTTCTTC.